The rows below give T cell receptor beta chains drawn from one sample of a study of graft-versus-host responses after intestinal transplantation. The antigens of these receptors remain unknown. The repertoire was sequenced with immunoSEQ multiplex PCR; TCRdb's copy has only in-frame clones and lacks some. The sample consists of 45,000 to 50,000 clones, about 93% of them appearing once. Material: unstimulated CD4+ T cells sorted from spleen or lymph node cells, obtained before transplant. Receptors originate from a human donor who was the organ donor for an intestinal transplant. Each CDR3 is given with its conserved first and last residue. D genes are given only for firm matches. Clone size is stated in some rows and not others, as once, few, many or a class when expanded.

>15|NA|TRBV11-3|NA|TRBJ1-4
CASSLEAGLNEKLFF
TGTGCCAGCAGCTTAGAGGCAGGACTTAATGAAAAACTGTTTTTT
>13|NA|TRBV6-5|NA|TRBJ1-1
CASSYESYTEAFF
TGTGCCAGCAGTTACGAAAGCTACACTGAAGCTTTCTTT
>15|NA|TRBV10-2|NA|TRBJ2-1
CASSDILAPYNEQFF
TGCGCCAGCAGTGACATTCTAGCCCCCTACAATGAGCAGTTCTTC
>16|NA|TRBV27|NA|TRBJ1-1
CASSFISRGIGTEAFF
TGTGCCAGCAGTTTTATATCGAGAGGGATTGGCACTGAAGCTTTCTTT
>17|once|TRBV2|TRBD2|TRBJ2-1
CASVGLAGVWEGNEQFF
TGTGCCAGCGTGGGACTAGCGGGAGTTTGGGAGGGCAATGAGCAGTTCTTC
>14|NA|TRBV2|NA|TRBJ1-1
CASSETRMNTEAFF
TGTGCCAGCAGTGAAACACGAATGAACACTGAAGCTTTCTTT
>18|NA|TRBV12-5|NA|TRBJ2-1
CASGLVSLTTSIYNEQFF
TGTGCTAGTGGTTTGGTCTCCTTAACCACTTCCATCTACAATGAGCAGTTCTTC
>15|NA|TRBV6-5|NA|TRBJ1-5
CASTTGGVGNQPQHF
TGTGCCAGCACTACTGGCGGGGTGGGCAATCAGCCCCAGCATTTT
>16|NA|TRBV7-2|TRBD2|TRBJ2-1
CASSYPGLATHNEQFF
TGTGCCAGCAGCTATCCGGGACTAGCGACCCACAATGAGCAGTTCTTC
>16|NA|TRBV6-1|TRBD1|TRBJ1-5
CASSAGTGGANQPQHF
TGTGCCAGCAGTGCAGGGACAGGGGGGGCCAATCAGCCCCAGCATTTT
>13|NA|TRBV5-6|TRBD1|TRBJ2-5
CASSLTGGETQYF
TGTGCCAGCAGCTTGACAGGGGGGGAGACCCAGTACTTC
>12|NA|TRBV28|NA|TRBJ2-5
CASSPPGETQYF
TGTGCCAGCAGCCCCCCGGGAGAGACCCAGTACTTC
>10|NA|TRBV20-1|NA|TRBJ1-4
CSAPPEKLFF
TGCAGTGCCCCCCCTGAAAAACTGTTTTTT
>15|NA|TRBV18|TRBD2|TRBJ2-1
CASSRGLAGRDEQFF
TGTGCCAGCTCACGGGGACTAGCGGGAAGGGATGAGCAGTTCTTC
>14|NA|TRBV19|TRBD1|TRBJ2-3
CASKDREHTDTQYF
TGTGCCAGTAAGGACAGGGAGCACACAGATACGCAGTATTTT